A selection of T cell receptor beta chains follows, all from one sample in a study of beta chain features in type 1 diabetes. Repertoires were generated with immunoSEQ multiplex PCR, while TCRdb's copy carries only in-frame clones and drops some. Among 200,000 to 300,000 clones listed, roughly 20% were seen once. Specimen: naive CD4+ T cells from blood. The receptors come from a woman aged 40-49 years with type 1 diabetes. Each CDR3 is given with its conserved first and last residue. Fields, in order: clone size, V gene, D gene, J gene, CDR3 protein, CDR3 DNA. The D gene is left open where the match is weak. Clone size is shown for a subset of rows, as once, few, many or a class of expanded clone.

abundance: few
v_gene: TRBV15
d_gene: TRBD2
j_gene: TRBJ2-1
CDR3aa: CATSRVRSGAVNEQFF
CDR3nt: TGTGCCACCAGCAGAGTTCGGAGCGGGGCCGTGAATGAGCAGTTCTTC

abundance: .
v_gene: TRBV2
d_gene: .
j_gene: TRBJ2-7
CDR3aa: CASTLWLAYEQYF
CDR3nt: TGTGCCAGCACCCTGTGGCTTGCCTACGAGCAGTACTTC

abundance: few
v_gene: TRBV5-1
d_gene: TRBD2
j_gene: TRBJ2-1
CDR3aa: CASSLWREGLDEQFF
CDR3nt: TGCGCCAGCAGCTTGTGGCGGGAGGGCCTGGATGAGCAGTTCTTC

abundance: .
v_gene: TRBV5-1
d_gene: .
j_gene: TRBJ1-1
CDR3aa: CASSSTLNTEAFF
CDR3nt: TGCGCCAGCAGCTCCACTTTGAACACTGAAGCTTTCTTT

abundance: .
v_gene: TRBV19
d_gene: .
j_gene: TRBJ2-6
CDR3aa: CASSTSTGGANVLTF
CDR3nt: TGTGCCAGTAGTACTTCAACGGGTGGGGCCAACGTCCTGACTTTC

abundance: .
v_gene: TRBV29-1
d_gene: .
j_gene: TRBJ1-1
CDR3aa: CSVGGLMNTEAFF
CDR3nt: TGCAGCGTTGGAGGCTTGATGAACACTGAAGCTTTCTTT

abundance: few
v_gene: TRBV6-6
d_gene: .
j_gene: TRBJ2-7
CDR3aa: CASSGAYEQYF
CDR3nt: TGTGCCAGCTCGGGGGCCTACGAGCAGTACTTC

abundance: few
v_gene: TRBV7-2
d_gene: .
j_gene: TRBJ1-3
CDR3aa: CASSSTGYDGNTIYF
CDR3nt: TGTGCCAGCAGCTCCACAGGGTACGATGGAAACACCATATATTTT

abundance: .
v_gene: TRBV7-3
d_gene: .
j_gene: TRBJ2-3
CDR3aa: CASKGGATDTQYF
CDR3nt: TGTGCCAGCAAGGGGGGGGCCACAGATACGCAGTATTTT

abundance: .
v_gene: TRBV13
d_gene: TRBD2
j_gene: TRBJ2-1
CDR3aa: CASSSSSGIAYNEQFF
CDR3nt: TGTGCCAGCAGCTCGTCTAGCGGGATCGCCTACAATGAGCAGTTCTTC

abundance: few
v_gene: TRBV19
d_gene: .
j_gene: TRBJ1-4
CDR3aa: CASRNPYPGKLFF
CDR3nt: TGTGCCAGTAGAAATCCTTACCCCGGAAAACTGTTTTTT

abundance: .
v_gene: TRBV5-1
d_gene: TRBD2
j_gene: TRBJ2-3
CDR3aa: CASCFSGRSTDTQYF
CDR3nt: TGCGCCAGCTGCTTTAGCGGGAGGAGCACAGATACGCAGTATTTT

abundance: few
v_gene: TRBV6-1
d_gene: .
j_gene: TRBJ2-1
CDR3aa: CASSEAGSKIADEQFF
CDR3nt: TGTGCCAGCAGTGAAGCGGGCTCAAAGATCGCCGATGAGCAGTTCTTC

abundance: .
v_gene: TRBV7-2
d_gene: .
j_gene: TRBJ2-1
CDR3aa: CASSQANEQFF
CDR3nt: TGTGCCAGCAGCCAGGCGAATGAGCAGTTCTTC

abundance: once
v_gene: TRBV30
d_gene: TRBD2
j_gene: TRBJ2-1
CDR3aa: CAWSDPGLAGQAYNEQFF
CDR3nt: TGTGCCTGGAGTGACCCGGGACTAGCGGGACAAGCATACAATGAGCAGTTCTTC

abundance: .
v_gene: TRBV28
d_gene: .
j_gene: TRBJ2-1
CDR3aa: CASSLSQGSSYNEQFF
CDR3nt: TGTGCCAGCAGCCTGTCACAGGGTAGCTCCTACAATGAGCAGTTCTTC

abundance: .
v_gene: TRBV6-5
d_gene: .
j_gene: TRBJ1-2
CDR3aa: CASSYSYREGGYTF
CDR3nt: TGTGCCAGCAGTTACTCGTACAGGGAGGGCGGCTACACCTTC

abundance: .
v_gene: TRBV19
d_gene: .
j_gene: TRBJ1-1
CDR3aa: CASSIVTGNTEAFF
CDR3nt: TGTGCCAGTAGTATAGTGACGGGGAACACTGAAGCTTTCTTT

abundance: .
v_gene: TRBV5-1
d_gene: .
j_gene: TRBJ1-1
CDR3aa: CASSLEAGNTEAFF
CDR3nt: TGCGCCAGCAGCTTGGAGGCGGGGAACACTGAAGCTTTCTTT

abundance: .
v_gene: TRBV28
d_gene: .
j_gene: TRBJ2-3
CDR3aa: CASSLIGSTDTQYF
CDR3nt: TGTGCCAGCAGTTTAATCGGGAGCACAGATACGCAGTATTTT

abundance: .
v_gene: TRBV28
d_gene: TRBD1
j_gene: TRBJ2-3
CDR3aa: CASSPQGQVDTQYF
CDR3nt: TGTGCCAGCAGTCCGCAGGGACAGGTAGATACGCAGTATTTT

abundance: .
v_gene: TRBV9
d_gene: .
j_gene: TRBJ2-1
CDR3aa: CASARDNEQFF
CDR3nt: TGTGCCAGCGCCCGGGACAATGAGCAGTTCTTC

abundance: .
v_gene: TRBV7-2
d_gene: .
j_gene: TRBJ2-3
CDR3aa: CASSSYTDTQYF
CDR3nt: TGTGCCAGCTCCTCCTACACAGATACGCAGTATTTT

abundance: .
v_gene: TRBV28
d_gene: TRBD2
j_gene: TRBJ2-7
CDR3aa: CASTLAGGDVYEQYF
CDR3nt: TGTGCCAGCACCCTAGCGGGAGGGGATGTCTACGAGCAGTACTTC

abundance: .
v_gene: TRBV7-2
d_gene: TRBD1
j_gene: TRBJ2-7
CDR3aa: CASSFWDRGIYEQYF
CDR3nt: TGTGCCAGCAGCTTTTGGGACAGGGGCATTTACGAGCAGTACTTC

abundance: .
v_gene: TRBV29-1
d_gene: .
j_gene: TRBJ1-1
CDR3aa: CSVEGRNTEAFF
CDR3nt: TGCAGCGTTGAGGGGAGGAACACTGAAGCTTTCTTT

abundance: .
v_gene: TRBV7-2
d_gene: .
j_gene: TRBJ2-3
CDR3aa: CASSSRQVTDTQYF
CDR3nt: TGTGCCAGCAGCTCGAGACAGGTCACCGATACGCAGTATTTT

abundance: .
v_gene: TRBV19
d_gene: TRBD1
j_gene: TRBJ1-5
CDR3aa: CATARQGDQPQHF
CDR3nt: TGTGCCACCGCGCGACAGGGGGATCAGCCCCAGCATTTT

abundance: .
v_gene: TRBV30
d_gene: .
j_gene: TRBJ1-5
CDR3aa: CAWSLNGQPQHF
CDR3nt: TGTGCCTGGAGTCTTAACGGTCAGCCCCAGCATTTT

abundance: few
v_gene: TRBV6-5
d_gene: .
j_gene: TRBJ2-4
CDR3aa: CASTAAGAKNIQYF
CDR3nt: TGTGCCAGCACCGCGGCGGGGGCCAAAAACATTCAGTACTTC

abundance: .
v_gene: TRBV29-1
d_gene: .
j_gene: TRBJ2-3
CDR3aa: CSVLPTSTDTQYF
CDR3nt: TGCAGCGTGCTCCCAACTAGCACAGATACGCAGTATTTT

abundance: .
v_gene: TRBV18
d_gene: TRBD1
j_gene: TRBJ2-7
CDR3aa: CASSPSTGGYEQYF
CDR3nt: TGTGCCAGCTCACCAAGCACAGGGGGATACGAGCAGTACTTC

abundance: few
v_gene: TRBV9
d_gene: TRBD1
j_gene: TRBJ2-5
CDR3aa: CASSADRTGEVETQYF
CDR3nt: TGTGCCAGCAGCGCCGACCGGACAGGGGAGGTAGAGACCCAGTACTTC

abundance: few
v_gene: TRBV19
d_gene: .
j_gene: TRBJ2-4
CDR3aa: CASSGPGKNIQYF
CDR3nt: TGTGCCAGTAGTGGGCCGGGGAAAAACATTCAGTACTTC

abundance: .
v_gene: TRBV28
d_gene: TRBD1
j_gene: TRBJ2-7
CDR3aa: CSHTQNRGSALYEQYF
CDR3nt: TGTTCCCACACGCAAAACAGGGGGTCGGCCCTTTACGAGCAGTACTTC

abundance: few
v_gene: TRBV18
d_gene: TRBD1
j_gene: TRBJ2-7
CDR3aa: CASSPRDRGSYEQYF
CDR3nt: TGTGCCAGCTCACCCCGGGACAGGGGTTCGTACGAGCAGTACTTC

abundance: .
v_gene: TRBV7-2
d_gene: .
j_gene: TRBJ1-5
CDR3aa: CASSLEGHSNQPQHF
CDR3nt: TGTGCCAGCAGCTTAGAGGGGCATAGCAATCAGCCCCAGCATTTT

abundance: .
v_gene: TRBV9
d_gene: .
j_gene: TRBJ2-3
CDR3aa: CASSLPRDINTDTQYF
CDR3nt: TGTGCCAGCAGCCTTCCCCGGGACATAAACACAGATACGCAGTATTTT

abundance: .
v_gene: TRBV7-3
d_gene: TRBD2
j_gene: TRBJ2-1
CDR3aa: CASSSTSGMYNEQFF
CDR3nt: TGTGCCAGCAGCTCGACTAGCGGGATGTACAATGAGCAGTTCTTC

abundance: .
v_gene: TRBV4-1
d_gene: TRBD2
j_gene: TRBJ2-1
CDR3aa: CASSQRTSGVVDEQFF
CDR3nt: TGCGCCAGCAGCCAACGGACTAGCGGGGTAGTTGATGAGCAGTTCTTC

abundance: .
v_gene: TRBV7-3
d_gene: .
j_gene: TRBJ2-3
CDR3aa: CASSFGGTSRTDTQYF
CDR3nt: TGTGCCAGCAGCTTTGGCGGGACCTCTCGCACAGATACGCAGTATTTT

abundance: .
v_gene: TRBV6-5
d_gene: .
j_gene: TRBJ1-2
CDR3aa: CATLSWPGGYTF
CDR3nt: TGTGCCACCCTAAGTTGGCCGGGGGGCTACACCTTC

abundance: .
v_gene: TRBV30
d_gene: .
j_gene: TRBJ2-5
CDR3aa: CAWSTVQETQYF
CDR3nt: TGTGCCTGGAGCACGGTGCAAGAGACCCAGTACTTC

abundance: .
v_gene: TRBV27
d_gene: TRBD1
j_gene: TRBJ1-5
CDR3aa: CASSFFGTGNQPQHF
CDR3nt: TGTGCCAGCAGTTTCTTCGGGACAGGCAATCAGCCCCAGCATTTT

abundance: .
v_gene: TRBV29-1
d_gene: .
j_gene: TRBJ1-1
CDR3aa: CSVRRVNTEAFF
CDR3nt: TGCAGCGTGAGGAGGGTGAACACTGAAGCTTTCTTT

abundance: few
v_gene: TRBV4-2
d_gene: TRBD2
j_gene: TRBJ2-6
CDR3aa: CASSQVGTRSGANVLTF
CDR3nt: TGTGCCAGCAGCCAAGTGGGGACTAGATCTGGGGCCAACGTCCTGACTTTC

abundance: few
v_gene: TRBV7-9
d_gene: TRBD2
j_gene: TRBJ2-7
CDR3aa: CASSLIMTSGFFSYEQYF
CDR3nt: TGTGCCAGCAGCTTAATTATGACTAGCGGGTTTTTCTCCTACGAGCAGTACTTC